Below, one T cell receptor (beta chain) is given with its context. What it recognizes is unknown. The V gene lost 4 bases and the J gene lost 3 bases, with 18 bases spanning the gap. This CDR3 has 16 residues. The V gene's germline CDR1 is SQVTM and CDR2 ANQGSEA. These data are taken from a study of post-analysis software for immune sequencing data. Study overall: Included among the disease courses, which were recorded for the cohort, were relapsing-remitting, secondary progressive and progressive-relapsing multiple sclerosis. Notes on the study in general: There were several TRBV segments more frequent in patients than controls, and TRBV5-6, TRBV5-1 and TRBV20-1 were among them. Versus controls, multiple sclerosis patients showed significantly lower diversity (normalized Chao1). Samples from one preparation batch, clustered by F measure, grouped strongly together.

The TCR beta cDNA libraries carried unique molecular identifiers. cDNA molecules numbering 400,000 to 550,000 came from approximately 1 to 10 million T cells. Via MiXCR, TCRdb re-called the PCR reads, giving one row per CDR3 protein. The sample lists 800,000 to 950,000 distinct CDR3 sequences, about 50% occurring once. This receptor was taken from a girl aged 10-17 years with multiple sclerosis. Material: blood. This chain links TRBV29-1 with TRBJ2-2; D may match TRBD1 or TRBD2 (5 bases each). The CDR3 sequence: CSVARGTADHTGELFF. In nucleotides, the CDR3 is TGCAGCGTTGCTAGAGGGACCGCAGACCACACCGGGGAGCTGTTTTTT.